One sample yielded the 3 T cell receptor beta chains listed below, sequenced in a study of shared T cell receptors in the human thymus. The data were produced by immunoSEQ multiplex PCR, yet TCRdb's version contains in-frame clones alone and is incomplete. This sample yields around 340,000 clones, of which 95% are seen a single time; 0.02% belongs to the top ten. The material sequenced was thymocytes. These receptors all stem from a human donor.

This clone was found once. V is TRBV15 and J is TRBJ1-2, with 7 bases identical to TRBD1. Trimming cost V 0 bases and J 0 bases; bases outside gene matches: 7. Germline CDR1 LNHNV, CDR2 YYDKDF (reference sequence). CDR3 length equals 17 residues. The CDR3 DNA follows: TGTGCCACCAGCAGAGATAAAACGGGACAGCCTAACTATGGCTACACCTTC. This sequence encodes CATSRDKTGQPNYGYTF.

The chain employs TRBV28 and TRBJ1-5; 8 nucleotides line up with TRBD1. The CDR3 extends over 17 amino acids. Germline loops: CDR1 MDHEN, CDR2 SYDVKM. Unmatched junction bases numbered 9, after V lost 3 bases and J lost 2 bases. CDR3 DNA sequence: TGTGCCAGCAGTTTCCCGCCCGAGGGACAGGGCAATCAGCCCCAGCATTTT. The encoded protein is CASSFPPEGQGNQPQHF.

This chain joins TRBV25-1 and TRBJ2-1; 11 bases align to TRBD2. The J segment lost 6 bases and the V segment lost 4 bases, leaving 5 bases of the junction unmatched. Germline V gene lookup returns CDR1 MGHDK and CDR2 SYGVNS. The CDR3 sequence is 15 residues long. CDR3 in DNA: TGTGCCAGCAGTGGTGGACTAGCGGGCCTCAATGAGCAGTTCTTC. This codes for CASSGGLAGLNEQFF.